The sample holds a few counts of the clone carrying this TCR beta chain. Its target is unknown. The record originates from a study of T cells in Graves' hyperthyroidism and ophthalmopathy. Amplified TCR beta CDR3 regions came from RNA transcripts. Researchers ran a first-round RT-PCR on the TCR CDR3 using the HTBI primer set. TCRdb itself ran the multiplex PCR reads through MiXCR, one entry per CDR3 protein. The sample carries about 640,000 distinct CDR3 sequences, around 21% recorded once. Overall study results and limits: Ophthalmopathy got predicted by the model a median about six months before its onset.

The germline CDR1 and CDR2 sequences are SGDLS and YYNGEE. The CDR3 totals 15 residues. V was shortened by 3 bases and J by 4 bases, with 15 bases between the two germline ends. Sequencing was performed on blood. This TCR was recovered from a man aged 25 to 40 with Graves' ophthalmopathy. V is TRBV9 and J is TRBJ2-3; a weak D match, TRBD2 (5 bases). The CDR3 DNA reads as TGTGCCAGCAGCGCCGACCCCCAGAGGGCAGATACGCAGTATTTT. Translating it yields CASSADPQRADTQYF.